A single sample is the source of the 28 T cell receptor beta chains below, sequenced in a study of blood T cell repertoires in COVID-19. This table comes from immunoSEQ multiplex PCR, and its TCRdb copy is limited to in-frame clones, with some not included. The profile shows 50,000 to 70,000 clones, 70% to 90% of them singletons. Sequencing was performed on peripheral blood. The receptor source for this set is a man aged 55 to 70 with active or convalescent COVID-19.

This clone was seen only a few times. V is TRBV10-3 and J is TRBJ1-1, with D unclear. There are 12 residues in the CDR3. The ends were cut back, 2 bases at V and 7 bases at J, with 8 bases in the middle. Germline loops: CDR1 ENHRY, CDR2 SYGVKD. Here the CDR3 DNA reads TGTGCCATCAGTGAGAAACAGAATGAAGCTTTCTTT. Translated: CAISEKQNEAFF.

V and J are TRBV12-3 or TRBV12-4 and TRBJ1-2, with a weak D call TRBD1 (5 bases). This CDR3 has 12 residues. Trimming stripped 3 bases from V and 8 bases from J, with 10 bases between. CDR3 DNA: TGTGCCAGCAGTTTCTCAGGGTTGGGCTACACCTTC. This gives the protein CASSFSGLGYTF.

The chain has TRBV5-1 and TRBJ2-1; maybe TRBD2 (7 bases). CDR1 is SGHRS, CDR2 YFSETQ, per germline. Trimming took off 6 bases at V and 8 bases at J, with 18 bases between the two ends. The CDR3 length is 14 residues. The CDR3 DNA reads TGCGCCAGCAATGTGGGGGCGGGAGTGGATGAGCAGTTCTTC. It codes for CASNVGAGVDEQFF.

On this clone: Other DNA sequences in the sample encode the same CDR3. This sequence joins TRBV5-6 and TRBJ1-1; 9 bases are shared with TRBD1. Per germline, CDR1 SGHDT and CDR2 YYEEEE. V shed 2 bases and J 8 bases; nucleotides not matched to a gene: 7. The CDR3 spans 14 residues. The CDR3 DNA reads as TGTGCCAGCAGCTTAAGGGACAGGGTTCCAGAAGCTTTCTTT. It is translated as CASSLRDRVPEAFF.

This chain joins TRBV7-9 and TRBJ2-7; 8 nucleotides line up with TRBD1. Germline V gene sequence: CDR1 SEHNR, CDR2 FQNEAQ (reference sequence). This CDR3 is built from 15 residues. The ends lost 6 bases at V and 0 bases at J; junction bases unmatched: 7. CDR3 in amino acids: CASRRTGLASYEQYF. CDR3 nucleotides: TGTGCCAGCAGGCGGACAGGGTTAGCCTCCTACGAGCAGTACTTC.

This sequence joins TRBV6-2 or TRBV6-3 and TRBJ1-1; no clear D. Germline values: CDR1 MNHEY, CDR2 SVGEGT. The V end lost 4 bases, the J end lost 5 bases, and 8 bases lay between the germline ends. The CDR3 is 12 amino acids. CDR3 sequence (DNA): TGTGCCAGCAGTTCCTCATATACTGAAGCTTTCTTT. Translation gives CASSSSYTEAFF.

The V gene is TRBV18, the J gene TRBJ1-5, with 7 positions matching TRBD1. Germline V gene data show CDR1 as KGHSH and CDR2 as LQKENI. The junction had 5 bases not matched to a gene; V was cut back by 6 bases and J by 3 bases. The CDR3 totals 14 residues. The CDR3 DNA reads TGTGCCAGCTCCCCGACAGGGAACAATCAGCCCCAGCATTTT. It is translated as CASSPTGNNQPQHF.

The CDR3 is CASSELAGVGNEQFF. Here the CDR3 DNA reads TGTGCCAGCAGTGAATTGGCGGGGGTGGGCAATGAGCAGTTCTTC. The chain has TRBV25-1 and TRBJ2-1; 7 bases fit TRBD2. Trimming at V came to 1 base and at J to 6 bases, leaving 6 bases not matched to a gene. The CDR3 runs to 15 residues. Germline V gives CDR1 MGHDK, CDR2 SYGVNS.

This clone came up once. The chain links TRBV3-1 (or the pseudogene TRBV3-2) to TRBJ1-2; the match to TRBD1 covers 7 bases. The CDR3 runs to 13 residues. In germline, CDR1 is LGHDT, CDR2 YNNKEL (reference sequence). V lost 4 bases, J lost 4 bases, and 3 bases stayed unmatched. CDR3 sequence: CASSLRQGYGYTF. The CDR3 DNA is TGTGCCAGCAGCCTTAGACAGGGCTATGGCTACACCTTC.

J is TRBJ1-2 and V is TRBV7-2; D is undetermined. This CDR3 spans 14 amino acids. The germline V gene encodes CDR1 SGHTA and CDR2 FQGNSA. The V end was cut by 4 bases, the J end by 6 bases, with 15 bases between. The CDR3 DNA reads TGTGCCAGCAGCTCGCAGTCCTCCCGGGATGGCTACACCTTC. Amino acid sequence: CASSSQSSRDGYTF.

The CDR3 is CASSLPYPQPLTGNIQYF. CDR3 coding DNA: TGTGCCAGCAGTTTACCCTACCCCCAACCCTTGACGGGAAACATTCAGTACTTC. The chain uses TRBV28 and TRBJ2-4; no firm D call. The ends were cut back, 2 bases at V and 6 bases at J, with 23 bases in the middle. Germline CDR1 and CDR2: MDHEN and SYDVKM. The length of the CDR3 is 18 residues.

This sequence joins TRBV5-1 and TRBJ1-2; weak D call: TRBD1 (6 bases). Trimming cost V 5 bases and J 3 bases, with 14 bases left between them. The CDR3 has 14 amino acids. Germline CDR1 reads SGHRS; CDR2 reads YFSETQ. CDR3 residues: CASSPLTGDYGYTF. The CDR3 nucleotides read TGCGCCAGCAGTCCGCTGACAGGAGACTATGGCTACACCTTC. Variable domain in full (rest from reference TRBV5-1 and TRBJ1-2): KAGVTQTPRYLIKTRGQQVTLSCSPISGHRSVSWYQQTPGQGLQFLFEYFSETQRNKGNFPGRFSGRQFSNSRSEMNVSTLELGDSALYLCASSPLTGDYGYTFGSGTRLTVV.

The table lists this clone with a count of one. The chain links TRBV12-3 or TRBV12-4 to TRBJ2-5; D gene unclear. The ends were cut back, 2 bases at V and 5 bases at J, with 6 bases in the middle. The CDR3 has 12 amino acids. CDR3 coding DNA: TGTGCCAGCAGTTTATTGGCCGAGACCCAGTACTTC. Protein product: CASSLLAETQYF.

This sequence joins TRBV11-2 and TRBJ2-7, with 9 positions matching TRBD2. CDR1 is SGHAT, CDR2 FQNNGV, per germline. Trimming cost V 5 bases and J 6 bases; bases outside gene matches: 14. The CDR3 is 16 residues long. Here the CDR3 DNA reads TGTGCCAGCAGCCCGAGAGGCGGCGGGAGGGCGGGCGAGCAGTACTTC. As protein: CASSPRGGGRAGEQYF.

The rearrangement joins TRBV6-5 to TRBJ2-3, with a tentative D call TRBD2 (5 bases). Trimming took off 2 bases at V and 0 bases at J, with 6 bases between the two ends. The germline CDR1 and CDR2 sequences are MNHEY and SVGAGI. The CDR3 sequence is 14 residues long. The CDR3 DNA follows: TGTGCCAGCAGTTACGGGAGCAGCACAGATACGCAGTATTTT. Residues: CASSYGSSTDTQYF.

The chain employs TRBV28 and TRBJ1-4, with TRBD1 identical over 12 bases. CDR3 length equals 16 residues. CDR1 and CDR2 (germline): MDHEN, SYDVKM. The junction had 9 bases not matched to a gene; V was cut back by 5 bases and J by 8 bases. The CDR3 sequence: CASSLIGDRGREKLFF. The CDR3 DNA follows: TGTGCCAGCAGTCTAATAGGGGACAGGGGGCGGGAAAAACTGTTTTTT.

The chain uses TRBV30 and TRBJ1-5; D is undetermined. Trimming took off 2 bases at V and 2 bases at J, with 10 bases between the two ends. Germline V gene sequence: CDR1 GTSNPN, CDR2 SVGIG (reference sequence). The CDR3 totals 14 residues. The CDR3 loop is CAWSFAAGNQPQHF. The CDR3 nucleotides read TGTGCCTGGAGTTTTGCGGCAGGCAATCAGCCCCAGCATTTT.

The genes are TRBV7-2 and TRBJ1-1; 7 bases map to TRBD1. J lost 4 bases, V lost 5 bases, and 1 base had no gene match. Germline V gene data show CDR1 as SGHTA and CDR2 as FQGNSA. CDR3 length: 12 residues. The CDR3 spells CASSRDSTEAFF. CDR3 DNA: TGTGCCAGCAGCCGGGACAGCACTGAAGCTTTCTTT.

This chain links TRBV16 with TRBJ2-7, with a possible D match to TRBD1 (6 bases). Per germline, CDR1 KGHSY and CDR2 FQNENV. The length of the CDR3 is 16 residues. Trimming left V 2 bases short and J 6 bases short, with 20 bases between. The CDR3 sequence: CASSQISQVNRVEQYF. For the CDR3, the DNA is TGTGCCAGCAGCCAAATCTCGCAAGTAAACAGGGTCGAGCAGTACTTC.

This chain connects TRBV19 to TRBJ2-2, with D possibly being TRBD2 (6 bases). Germline lookup yields CDR1 LNHDA and CDR2 SQIVND (reference sequence). CDR3 length equals 17 residues. V was cut by 4 bases and J by 0 bases, with 15 bases left in between. This chain's CDR3 is CASSSHKAGANTGELFF. The CDR3 bases are TGTGCCAGTAGTAGTCATAAAGCGGGCGCGAACACCGGGGAGCTGTTTTTT.

The V gene is TRBV3-1 (or the pseudogene TRBV3-2), the J gene TRBJ2-1; TRBD2 aligns across 7 bases. The CDR3 is made up of 14 amino acids. The germline gives CDR1 LGHDT, CDR2 YNNKEL (reference sequence). With V trimmed by 4 bases and J by 6 bases, 6 bases remained unmatched. The CDR3 here is CASSPRGGPNEQFF. CDR3 bases: TGTGCCAGCAGCCCCCGGGGAGGGCCCAATGAGCAGTTCTTC.

The table lists this clone with a count of one. The chain uses TRBV3-1 (or the pseudogene TRBV3-2) and TRBJ2-7; D is undetermined. Between the trimmed V and J ends, which lost 1 base and 0 bases, there was a span of 7 bases. The CDR3 length is 14 residues. Per germline, CDR1 LGHDT and CDR2 YNNKEL (reference sequence). CDR3: CASSQVQVSYEQYF. CDR3 nucleotide sequence: TGTGCCAGCAGCCAAGTACAAGTCTCCTACGAGCAGTACTTC.

The V call is TRBV10-3, the J call TRBJ1-1; D is perhaps TRBD1 (6 bases). Germline V lookup: CDR1 ENHRY, CDR2 SYGVKD. The ends were cut back, 11 bases at V and 4 bases at J, with 17 bases in the middle. This CDR3 contains 13 residues. CDR3 protein: CAVKGGTGTEAFF. The CDR3 bases are TGTGCCGTCAAAGGGGGAACGGGCACTGAAGCTTTCTTT.

In regard to this clone: The junction and the germline gene differ at one end; a read error may be behind it. V usage is TRBV5-5 and J usage is TRBJ2-1, with 10 bases matching TRBD1. The CDR3 length is 13 residues. Germline V gene lookup returns CDR1 SGHKS and CDR2 YYEKEE (reference sequence). CDR3 region: CASSTRTAGQGIF. The CDR3 DNA reads TGTGCCAGCAGCACACGCACGGCGGGACAGGGGATCTTC.

The V gene is TRBV21-1, the J gene TRBJ1-3. TRBV21-1 is described as a pseudogene. The CDR3 runs to 15 residues. CDR3 bases: TGTGCCAGCCCCAATCCGGGAGACACTGGAAACACCATATATTTT. Amino acid sequence: CASPNPGDTGNTIYF.

The gene calls are TRBV2 and TRBJ2-3; a weak D match, TRBD2 (5 bases). Germline V gene lookup returns CDR1 SNHLY and CDR2 FYNNEI. Between the trimmed V and J ends, which lost 4 bases and 4 bases, there was a span of 18 bases. The CDR3 is made up of 16 amino acids. This CDR3 reads CASSAFRQVRADTQYF. For the CDR3, the DNA is TGTGCCAGCAGTGCCTTTCGGCAGGTGAGGGCAGATACGCAGTATTTT.

The chain employs TRBV7-2 and TRBJ1-1; unclear D gene. Per germline, CDR1 SGHTA and CDR2 FQGNSA. The V gene lost 2 bases and the J gene lost 0 bases, with 7 bases spanning the gap. This CDR3 has 14 amino acids. CDR3 amino acids: CASSLILLNTEAFF. The CDR3, as DNA: TGTGCCAGCAGCTTAATACTGCTGAACACTGAAGCTTTCTTT.

The chain is built from TRBV5-1 and TRBJ1-1; D is unresolved. Per germline, CDR1 SGHRS and CDR2 YFSETQ. This CDR3 is built from 14 residues. Trimming took off 0 bases at V and 6 bases at J, with 12 bases between the two ends. Here the CDR3 reads CASSLEVGSAEAFF. Here the CDR3 DNA reads TGCGCCAGCAGCTTGGAGGTAGGGAGCGCTGAAGCTTTCTTT.